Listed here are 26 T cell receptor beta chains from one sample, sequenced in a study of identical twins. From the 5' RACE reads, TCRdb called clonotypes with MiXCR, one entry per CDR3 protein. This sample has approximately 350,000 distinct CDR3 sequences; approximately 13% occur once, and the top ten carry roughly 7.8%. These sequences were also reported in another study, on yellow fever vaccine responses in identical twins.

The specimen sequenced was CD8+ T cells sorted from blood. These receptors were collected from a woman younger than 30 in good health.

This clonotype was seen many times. CDR3 sequence reads: CASSPTNLGTDYNSPLHF. CDR3 DNA: TGTGCCAGCAGCCCGACAAACTTAGGGACTGATTATAATTCACCCCTCCACTTT. This chain joins TRBV6-1 and TRBJ1-6; tentatively, D is TRBD1 (5 bases). The V end lost 6 bases, the J end lost 4 bases, and 22 bases lay between the germline ends. This CDR3 has 18 residues. CDR1 is MNHNS and CDR2 is SASEGT in the germline V gene.

The CDR3 DNA sequence: TGCGCCAGCAGTCAATATATGTGCGGAGCCTACGAGCAGTACTTC. It translates to CASSQYMCGAYEQYF. The V call is TRBV23-1, the J call TRBJ2-7; D remains unclear. TRBV23-1 is an open reading frame whose function is uncertain. V lost 1 base to trimming and J lost 2 bases, with 12 bases between them. The CDR3 covers 15 residues.

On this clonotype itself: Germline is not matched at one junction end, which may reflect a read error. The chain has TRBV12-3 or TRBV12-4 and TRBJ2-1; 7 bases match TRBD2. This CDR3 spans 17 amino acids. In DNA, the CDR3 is TGTGCCAGCAGTTCTTCAGCGGCGGGGACTAAAGACGATGAGCAGCTCTTC. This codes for CASSSSAAGTKDDEQLF.

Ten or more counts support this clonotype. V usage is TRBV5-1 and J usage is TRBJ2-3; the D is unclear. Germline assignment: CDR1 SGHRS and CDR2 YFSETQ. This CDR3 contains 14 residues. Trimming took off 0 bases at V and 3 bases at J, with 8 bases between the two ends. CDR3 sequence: CASSLVPGTDTQYF. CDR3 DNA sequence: TGCGCCAGCAGCTTGGTCCCAGGAACAGATACGCAGTATTTT.

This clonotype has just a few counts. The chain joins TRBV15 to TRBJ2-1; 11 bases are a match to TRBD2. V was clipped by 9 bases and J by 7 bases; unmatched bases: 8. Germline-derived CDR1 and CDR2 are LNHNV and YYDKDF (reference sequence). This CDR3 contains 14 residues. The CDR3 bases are TGTGCCACAACCCCTAGCGGGAGGTATAATGAGCAGTTCTTC. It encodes CATTPSGRYNEQFF.

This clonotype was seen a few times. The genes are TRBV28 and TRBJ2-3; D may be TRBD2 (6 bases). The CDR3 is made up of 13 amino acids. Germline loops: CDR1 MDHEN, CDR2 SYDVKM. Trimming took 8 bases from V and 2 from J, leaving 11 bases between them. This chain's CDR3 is CASGEESTDTQYF. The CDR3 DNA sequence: TGTGCCAGCGGGGAGGAATCCACAGATACGCAGTATTTT.

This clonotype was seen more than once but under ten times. CDR3 DNA: TGTGCCAGCACCGAGACCGGGCCGAACACCGGGGAGCTGTTTTTT. As protein: CASTETGPNTGELFF. This rearrangement joins TRBV6-1 to TRBJ2-2; D not resolved. From germline, CDR1 is MNHNS and CDR2 SASEGT. There are 15 residues in the CDR3. V gave up 7 bases and J gave up 0 bases, with 12 bases separating them.

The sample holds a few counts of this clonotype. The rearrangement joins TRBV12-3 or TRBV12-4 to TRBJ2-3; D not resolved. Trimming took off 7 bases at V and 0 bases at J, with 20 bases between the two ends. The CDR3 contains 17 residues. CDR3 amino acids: CASTTTVGPSSTDTQYF. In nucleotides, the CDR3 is TGTGCCAGCACCACAACAGTTGGACCGTCTAGCACAGATACGCAGTATTTT.

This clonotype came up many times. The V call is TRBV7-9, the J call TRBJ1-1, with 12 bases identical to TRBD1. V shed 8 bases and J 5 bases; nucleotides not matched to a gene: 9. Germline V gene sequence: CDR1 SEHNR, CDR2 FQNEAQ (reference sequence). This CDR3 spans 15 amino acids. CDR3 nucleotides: TGTGCCAGCTCACCGGGACAGGGGGCTCTTACTGAAGCTTTCTTT. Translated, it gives CASSPGQGALTEAFF. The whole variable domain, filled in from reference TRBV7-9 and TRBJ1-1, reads DTGVSQNPRHKITKRGQNVTFRCDPISEHNRLYWYRQTLGQGPEFLTYFQNEAQLEKSRLLSDRFSAERPKGSFSTLEIQRTEQGDSAMYLCASSPGQGALTEAFFGQGTRLTVV.

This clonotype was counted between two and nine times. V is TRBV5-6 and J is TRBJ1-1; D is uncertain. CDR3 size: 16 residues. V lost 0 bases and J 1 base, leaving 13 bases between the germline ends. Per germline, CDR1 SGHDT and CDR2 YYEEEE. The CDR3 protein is CASSLGPGLENTEAFF. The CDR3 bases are TGTGCCAGCAGCTTGGGGCCCGGATTGGAGAACACTGAAGCTTTCTTT. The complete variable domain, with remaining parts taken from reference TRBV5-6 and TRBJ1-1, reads DAGVTQSPTHLIKTRGQQVTLRCSPKSGHDTVSWYQQALGQGPQFIFQYYEEEERQRGNFPDRFSGHQFPNYSSELNVNALLLGDSALYLCASSLGPGLENTEAFFGQGTRLTVV.

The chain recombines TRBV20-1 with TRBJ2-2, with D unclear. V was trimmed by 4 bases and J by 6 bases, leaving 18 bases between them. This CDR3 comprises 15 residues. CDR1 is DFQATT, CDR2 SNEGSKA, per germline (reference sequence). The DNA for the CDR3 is TGCAGTGCTACGTTACGCCCAGAGATTCCCGGGGAGCTGTTTTTT. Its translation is CSATLRPEIPGELFF.

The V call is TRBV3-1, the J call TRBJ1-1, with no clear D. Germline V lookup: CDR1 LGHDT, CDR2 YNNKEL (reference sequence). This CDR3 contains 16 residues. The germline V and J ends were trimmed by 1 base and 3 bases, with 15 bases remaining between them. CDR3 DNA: TGTGCCAGCAGCCAAGCGGCGTCGAGAGTGGACACTGAAGCTTTCTTT. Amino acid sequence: CASSQAASRVDTEAFF.

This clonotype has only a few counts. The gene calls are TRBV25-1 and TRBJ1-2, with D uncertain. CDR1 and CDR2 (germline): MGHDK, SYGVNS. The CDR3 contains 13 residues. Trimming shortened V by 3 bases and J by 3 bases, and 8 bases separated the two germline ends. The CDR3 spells CASSDLRDYGYTF. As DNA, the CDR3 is TGTGCCAGCAGTGATTTAAGGGACTATGGCTACACCTTC.

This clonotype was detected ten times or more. This CDR3 reads CASSPLAGGLADTQYF. DNA for the CDR3: TGTGCCAGCAGCCCACTAGCGGGGGGGCTGGCGGATACGCAGTATTTT. The rearrangement joins TRBV7-2 to TRBJ2-3, with 13 bases aligning to TRBD2. The germline V gene has CDR1 SGHTA and CDR2 FQGNSA. After removal of 5 bases from V and 6 bases from J, the junction contained 8 bases not matched to a gene. The CDR3 runs 16 residues.

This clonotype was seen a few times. CDR3 nucleotide sequence: TGTGCCAGCAGTTTAGTCCCTTGGATCTCTGGGGCCAACGTCCTGACTTTC. As protein: CASSLVPWISGANVLTF. The chain couples TRBV28 to TRBJ2-6; D not certain. The CDR3 totals 17 residues. V dropped 2 bases and J dropped 0 bases, with 11 bases sitting between them. The germline V gene has CDR1 MDHEN and CDR2 SYDVKM.

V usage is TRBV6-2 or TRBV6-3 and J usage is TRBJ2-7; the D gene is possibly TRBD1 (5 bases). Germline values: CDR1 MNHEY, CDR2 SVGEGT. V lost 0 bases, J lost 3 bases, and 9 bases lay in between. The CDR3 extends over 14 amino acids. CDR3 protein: CASSYSDSLYEQYV. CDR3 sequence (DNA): TGTGCCAGCAGTTACTCCGACAGCCTCTACGAGCAGTACGTC.

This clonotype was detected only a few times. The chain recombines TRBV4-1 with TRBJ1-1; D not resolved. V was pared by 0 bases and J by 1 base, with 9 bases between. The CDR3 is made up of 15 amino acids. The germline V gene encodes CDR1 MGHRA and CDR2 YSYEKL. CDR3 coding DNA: TGCGCCAGCAGCCAAGATGGGCGGGGGAACACTGAAGCTTTCTTT. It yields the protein CASSQDGRGNTEAFF.

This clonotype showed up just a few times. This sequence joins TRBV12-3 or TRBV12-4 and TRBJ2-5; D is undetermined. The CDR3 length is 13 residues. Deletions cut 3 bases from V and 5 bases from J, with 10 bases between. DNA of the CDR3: TGTGCCAGCAGTTTGTATAGATCGGAGACCCAGTACTTC. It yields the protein CASSLYRSETQYF.

DNA for the CDR3: TGTGCCAGCAGCCACAGGGTAAGCGAGCAGTACGTC. This sequence encodes CASSHRVSEQYV. The V gene is TRBV11-2, the J gene TRBJ2-7, with D perhaps matching TRBD1 (6 bases). The V end lost 5 bases, the J end lost 6 bases, and 11 bases lay between the germline ends. This CDR3 has 12 amino acids. Per germline, CDR1 SGHAT and CDR2 FQNNGV.

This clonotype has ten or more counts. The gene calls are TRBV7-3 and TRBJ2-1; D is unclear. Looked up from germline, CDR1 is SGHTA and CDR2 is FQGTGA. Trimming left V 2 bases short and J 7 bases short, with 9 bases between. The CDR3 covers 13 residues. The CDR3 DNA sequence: TGTGCCAGCAGCTTAGGTCCGGCTAATGAGCAGTTCTTC. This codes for CASSLGPANEQFF.

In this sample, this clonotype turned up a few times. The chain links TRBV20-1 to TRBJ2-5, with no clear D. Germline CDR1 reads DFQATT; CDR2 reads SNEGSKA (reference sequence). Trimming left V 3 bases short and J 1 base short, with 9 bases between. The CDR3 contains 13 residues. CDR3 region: CSASVYLQETQYF. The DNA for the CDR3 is TGCAGTGCTAGCGTGTATCTCCAAGAGACCCAGTACTTC.

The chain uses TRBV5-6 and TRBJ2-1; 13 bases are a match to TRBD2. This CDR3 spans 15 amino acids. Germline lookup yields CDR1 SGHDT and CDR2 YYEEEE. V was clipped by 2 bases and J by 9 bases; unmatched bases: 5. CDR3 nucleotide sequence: TGTGCCAGCAGCTTAGGACTAGCGGGAGTTGTTGAGCAGTTCTTC. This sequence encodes CASSLGLAGVVEQFF.

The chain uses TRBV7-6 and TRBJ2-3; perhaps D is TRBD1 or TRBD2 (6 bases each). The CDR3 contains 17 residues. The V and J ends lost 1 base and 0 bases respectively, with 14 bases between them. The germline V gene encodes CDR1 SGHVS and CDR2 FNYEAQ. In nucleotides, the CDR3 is TGTGCCAGCAGCTTAGATGGGTGGGGGGCCAGCACAGATACGCAGTATTTT. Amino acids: CASSLDGWGASTDTQYF. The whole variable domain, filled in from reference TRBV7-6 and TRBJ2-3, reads GAGVSQSPRYKVTKRGQDVALRCDPISGHVSLYWYRQALGQGPEFLTYFNYEAQQDKSGLPNDRFSAERPEGSISTLTIQRTEQRDSAMYRCASSLDGWGASTDTQYFGPGTRLTVL.

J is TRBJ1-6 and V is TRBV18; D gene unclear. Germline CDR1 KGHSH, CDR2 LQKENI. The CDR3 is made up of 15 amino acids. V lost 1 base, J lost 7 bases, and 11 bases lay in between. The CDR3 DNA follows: TGTGCCAGCTCACCACAGTGGGAGCCCAATTCACCCCTCCACTTT. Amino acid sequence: CASSPQWEPNSPLHF. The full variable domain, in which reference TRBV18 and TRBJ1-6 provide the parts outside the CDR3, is NAGVMQNPRHLVRRRGQEARLRCSPMKGHSHVYWYRQLPEEGLKFMVYLQKENIIDESGMPKERFSAEFPKEGPSILRIQQVVRGDSAAYFCASSPQWEPNSPLHFGNGTRLTVT.

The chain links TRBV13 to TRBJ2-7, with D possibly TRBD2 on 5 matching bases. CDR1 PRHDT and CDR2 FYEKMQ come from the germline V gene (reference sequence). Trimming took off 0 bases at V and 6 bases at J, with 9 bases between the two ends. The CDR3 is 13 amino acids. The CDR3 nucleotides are TGTGCCAGCAGCTTAGGGGTGGGAGCCGAGCAGTACTTC. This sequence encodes CASSLGVGAEQYF.

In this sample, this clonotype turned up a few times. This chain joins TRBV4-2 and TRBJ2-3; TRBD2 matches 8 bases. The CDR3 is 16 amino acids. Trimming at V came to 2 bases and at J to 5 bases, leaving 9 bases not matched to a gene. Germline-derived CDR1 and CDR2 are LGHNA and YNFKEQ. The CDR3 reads CASSQQAAGAGDTQYF. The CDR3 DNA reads TGTGCCAGCAGCCAACAAGCAGCGGGGGCCGGAGATACGCAGTATTTT.